The rows below give T cell receptor beta chains drawn from one sample of a study of T-cell memory formation after mild COVID-19. From the 5' RACE reads, TCRdb called clonotypes with MiXCR, one entry per CDR3 protein. The sample contains some 160,000 distinct CDR3 sequences, roughly 28% of which appear only once. Sequencing was done on a sample of PBMCs or a T cell subset sorted from them (not recorded which). The receptors shown here come from an adult woman who had mild COVID-19 (a few samples of this study predate the infection). Cell type and time point are not known. Each CDR3 is given with its conserved first and last residue. D genes are given only for firm matches. Only part of the rows carry a size: once, few, many, or a class if the clone is expanded.

j_call d_call v_call clone_size cdr3_nt cdr3_aa
TRBJ1-2 TRBD1 TRBV15 - TGTGCCACCAGCAGTGGACAGGTCTATGGCTACACCTTC CATSSGQVYGYTF
TRBJ2-5 - TRBV21-1 - TGTGCCAGCAGCACAGGGGGAAGGTCCCAAGAGACCCAGTACTTC CASSTGGRSQETQYF
TRBJ2-1 TRBD2 TRBV5-1 - TGCGCCAGCAGCTTGTCCCCGCTAGCGGGGGGGCGCAATGAGCAGTTCTTC CASSLSPLAGGRNEQFF
TRBJ2-7 TRBD2 TRBV27 - TGTGCCAGCCTCTCTGGACTAGCGGGAGTCTACGAGCAGTACTTC CASLSGLAGVYEQYF
TRBJ2-2 - TRBV7-3 - TGTGCCAGCAGCTTAAAACCCCGACTCCCCTCATCCGCGGGGGAGCTGTTTTTT CASSLKPRLPSSAGELFF
TRBJ2-3 - TRBV29-1 - TGCAGCGTTGAACCGGCAGGGTCAAACCCCCCTACGCAGTATTTT CSVEPAGSNPPTQYF
TRBJ1-1 - TRBV7-2 - TGTGCCAGCAGCTTAGGGGACATCACTGAAGCTTTCTTT CASSLGDITEAFF
TRBJ2-2 - TRBV5-1 - TGCGCCAGCACTCCGGGACAGCGGGACACCGGGGAGCTGTTTTTT CASTPGQRDTGELFF
TRBJ1-4 TRBD1 TRBV5-1 - TGCGCCAGCAGCTCCCGGGACAGAGCAACTAATGAAAAACTGTTTTTT CASSSRDRATNEKLFF
TRBJ1-5 - TRBV7-2 - TGTGCCAGCAGCACTAGGGGAAATCAGCCCCAGCATTTT CASSTRGNQPQHF
TRBJ2-7 - TRBV28 - TGTGCCAGCAGTTTGCCCATTGCTATCGAGCAGTACTTC CASSLPIAIEQYF
TRBJ2-2 - TRBV30 few TGTGCCTGGAGTCCCACCGGGGAGCTGTTTTTT CAWSPTGELFF
TRBJ2-1 TRBD2 TRBV7-9 few TGTGCCAGCAGCGTGGGACTAGCGGGGGTAAATGAGCAGTTCTTC CASSVGLAGVNEQFF
TRBJ2-3 - TRBV14 - TGTGCCAGCAGCTCAGGACTGGGCGGGACAGATACGCAGTATTTT CASSSGLGGTDTQYF
TRBJ2-3 TRBD2 TRBV5-1 many TGCGCCAGCAGCTTGACTAGCGGGGGTATAAATACGCAGTATTTT CASSLTSGGINTQYF
TRBJ1-2 TRBD1 TRBV6-2/TRBV6-3 few TGTGCCAGCAGTTTTACGCTCTCGGACAGGGACTATGGCTACACCTTC CASSFTLSDRDYGYTF
TRBJ2-2 - TRBV7-3 - TGTGCCAGCAGCCCCCCTACCGGGGAGCTGTTTTTT CASSPPTGELFF
TRBJ1-2 - TRBV12-3/TRBV12-4 once TGTGCCAGCAGCCCTAGGGTGTGGGGCTACACCTTC CASSPRVWGYTF
TRBJ2-4 - TRBV6-4 - TGTGCCAGCAGTGAATCCCAGGTCGAAGTTTCAAACATTCAGTACTTC CASSESQVEVSNIQYF
TRBJ2-3 TRBD2 TRBV9 - TGTGCCAGCAGCGTAGGCCCCGGGACTAGCGGGAGCCCAGATACGCAGTATTTT CASSVGPGTSGSPDTQYF
TRBJ1-6 TRBD1 TRBV20-1 - TGCGGAGGAGACTCCGACAGGGACGGCTCACCCCTCCACTTT CGGDSDRDGSPLHF
TRBJ1-1 - TRBV27 - TGTGCCAGCAGCGATGTGGGGGGGTTGAACACTGAAGCTTTCTTT CASSDVGGLNTEAFF
TRBJ1-1 - TRBV6-6 few TGTGCCAGCAGGTACAGGGATGGCACTGAAGCTTTCTTT CASRYRDGTEAFF
TRBJ1-1 - TRBV12-3/TRBV12-4 - TGTGCCAGCGGGGTGTCCGGAGGCACTGAAGCTTTCTTT CASGVSGGTEAFF
TRBJ1-2 - TRBV6-5 many TGTGCCAGCAGTTCCGGGCCCTTCCTGGGCTACACCTTC CASSSGPFLGYTF
TRBJ2-3 - TRBV7-3 few TGTGCCAGCAGCTCCCCGGGGTCTAGCACAGATACGCAGTATTTT CASSSPGSSTDTQYF
TRBJ2-1 TRBD2 TRBV4-2 - TGTGCCAGCAGCGAAAAAAGTCCGGGACTAGCGGGACTCAATGAGCAGTTCTTC CASSEKSPGLAGLNEQFF
TRBJ2-1 - TRBV6-5 once TGTGCCACCACGAACCTCAATGAGCAGTTCTTC CATTNLNEQFF
TRBJ2-7 TRBD2 TRBV7-9 - TGTGCCAGCAGTCCCCCAGTAGCGGGAGGGGCGGACGAGCAGTACTTC CASSPPVAGGADEQYF
TRBJ2-1 - TRBV24-1 - TGTGCCACCGGACGATACAATGAGCAGTTCTTC CATGRYNEQFF
TRBJ1-4 - TRBV6-1 - TGTGCCATAAACTGGACTCCCGGAGGAGAAAAACTGTTTTTT CAINWTPGGEKLFF
TRBJ1-5 - TRBV9 - TGTGCCAGCAGCGCCCTAGGGTCGGGGCCCCAGCATTTT CASSALGSGPQHF
TRBJ1-5 - TRBV5-5 few TGTGCCAGCAGCTTGGCGACAGGCAATCAGCCCCAGCATTTT CASSLATGNQPQHF
TRBJ2-1 TRBD2 TRBV12-3/TRBV12-4 once TGTGCCAGCAGTTCGGGACTAGCGGGAGAAAGGTACAATGAGCAGTTCTTC CASSSGLAGERYNEQFF
TRBJ1-6 - TRBV5-1 - TGCGCCAGCAGCTCTCTACAGGATTCACCCCTCCACTTT CASSSLQDSPLHF
TRBJ2-5 TRBD1 TRBV18 few TGTGCCAGCTCACCACCGTGGACAGGGGAGACCCAGTACTTC CASSPPWTGETQYF
TRBJ2-3 TRBD2 TRBV20-1 - TGCAGTGCGGGGAGGGCCTGGGATACGCAGTATTTT CSAGRAWDTQYF
TRBJ1-2 - TRBV2 - TGTGCCCAAAGACGGGACTATGGCTACACCTTC CAQRRDYGYTF
TRBJ2-2 - TRBV7-2 - TGTGCCAGCAGCTTAGGTTCGGCCACCGGGGAGCTGTTTTTT CASSLGSATGELFF
TRBJ2-5 - TRBV4-3 few TGCGCCAGCAGCCAAGATTATGTGCAGGGCCTATACCAAGAGACCCAGTACTTC CASSQDYVQGLYQETQYF
TRBJ2-5 - TRBV6-5 few TGTGCCAGCAGCCGCGCGGGCTTATCAGAGACCCAGTACTTC CASSRAGLSETQYF
TRBJ2-7 TRBD1 TRBV4-3 few TGCGCCAGCAGCCAGGACAGGGCTGGGGAGCAGTACTTC CASSQDRAGEQYF
TRBJ2-3 TRBD1 TRBV5-1 - TGCGCCAGCGGATGGGGACAGGGAGGCACAGATACGCAGTATTTT CASGWGQGGTDTQYF
TRBJ1-1 TRBD1 TRBV7-6 - TGTGCCAGCAGCTTAGCCAGGGGGGACACTGAAGCTTTCTTT CASSLARGDTEAFF
TRBJ2-7 - TRBV18 - TGTGCCAGCTCACCGGGCAGCACTGCTTACGAGCAGTACTTC CASSPGSTAYEQYF
TRBJ2-1 - TRBV7-9 many TGTGCCAGCGGTGGGGGAGCAGGGGAAGAGCAGTTCTTC CASGGGAGEEQFF
TRBJ2-4 - TRBV21-1 - TGTGCCAGCGGCCGGCGCTTAAAAAACATTCAGTACTTC CASGRRLKNIQYF
TRBJ2-3 - TRBV7-8 few TGTGCCAGCAGCTTAAGCCTCGGCACGAATACGCAGTATTTT CASSLSLGTNTQYF
TRBJ2-5 TRBD2 TRBV29-1 few TGCAGCGTTGGTAGCGGGGGGGCCGGAGGGCAAGAGACCCAGTACTTC CSVGSGGAGGQETQYF
TRBJ2-7 - TRBV20-1 few TGCAGTGCTAGAGATCGGGGAAGCCCGCGTCCCCTCTACGAGCAGTACTTC CSARDRGSPRPLYEQYF
TRBJ2-7 - TRBV4-1 once TGCGCCAGCAGCCAAGAGGCTAATACCTACGAGCAGTACTTC CASSQEANTYEQYF
TRBJ2-1 - TRBV24-1 - TGTGCCACCAGTAGGAAGGGAGGCTACAATGAGCAGTTCTTC CATSRKGGYNEQFF
TRBJ2-2 - TRBV13 few TGTGCCAGCAGCTTAGGACCCAGCACCGGGGAGCTGTTTTTT CASSLGPSTGELFF
TRBJ1-1 TRBD1 TRBV18 - TGTGCCAGCTCACCATCGACAGGGGAGGTTCACACTGAAGCTTTCTTT CASSPSTGEVHTEAFF
TRBJ2-7 - TRBV7-3 - TGTGCCAGCAGCTGGGGCAGGGGCTACGAGCAGTACTTC CASSWGRGYEQYF
TRBJ2-3 - TRBV12-3/TRBV12-4 few TGTGCCAGCAGTTTCGTGGGGCGCGGCACAGATACGCAGTATTTT CASSFVGRGTDTQYF
TRBJ2-3 TRBD2 TRBV11-3 - TGTGCCAGCAGCCCATGGAGCGGGGGTGATGATACGCAGTATTTT CASSPWSGGDDTQYF
TRBJ2-5 - TRBV29-1 - TGCAGCGCCGTCATCCGGGGGGAGACCCAGTACTTC CSAVIRGETQYF
TRBJ2-5 - TRBV12-3/TRBV12-4 - TGTGCCAGCAGTTTTCTTATGGAGACCCAGTACTTC CASSFLMETQYF
TRBJ2-7 - TRBV5-5 - TGTGCCAGCAGCTTGTTCGCCGGGGCCACCTACGAGCAGTACTTC CASSLFAGATYEQYF